The clone carrying this TCR beta chain is a singleton in its sample. Sequenced by immunoSEQ multiplex PCR; TCRdb stores in-frame clones only, minus some. The sample carries tens of thousands of clones, about 82% recorded once. Germline V gene data show CDR1 as MNHEY and CDR2 as SVGAGI. The CDR3 extends over 16 amino acids. Unmatched junction bases numbered 8, after V lost 4 bases and J lost 2 bases. This entry comes from a study of T cell clones after liver transplantation. The receptor comes from a human patient who received a liver transplant. Some T cells may be graft donor cells. Source: CD4+ T cells from blood, taken roughly 3.5 years after liver transplant. The chain carries TRBV6-5 and TRBJ2-1, with TRBD2 matching over 7 bases. The CDR3 reads CASSWGGRGPYNEQFF. The CDR3, as DNA: TGTGCCAGCAGTTGGGGTGGGAGGGGTCCCTACAATGAGCAGTTCTTC.